These 15 T cell receptor beta chains were all obtained from the same sample, sequenced in a study of T cells after yellow fever vaccination. TCRdb reprocessed the 5' RACE reads with MiXCR, giving one entry per CDR3 protein. The sample carries 500,000 to 550,000 distinct CDR3 sequences, 21% recorded once. This specimen consisted of PBMCs, obtained around 3 weeks after the first yellow fever vaccination. The origin of the receptors is a man younger than 30 who received the YFV17D yellow fever vaccine.

The table lists this clonotype with a count of one. The chain carries TRBV7-9 and TRBJ1-5; 7 positions match TRBD1. This CDR3 comprises 17 residues. In germline, CDR1 is SEHNR, CDR2 FQNEAQ (reference sequence). J was trimmed by 0 bases and V by 3 bases; bases with no gene match: 8. The CDR3 region is CASSFTATGYSNQPQHF. CDR3 coding DNA: TGTGCCAGCAGCTTTACCGCGACAGGGTATAGCAATCAGCCCCAGCATTTT.

A few counts support this clonotype. The rearrangement links TRBV28 to TRBJ2-1, with 8 bases that match TRBD2. Trimming removed 4 bases from V and 5 bases from J; junction bases left unmatched: 10. Germline V gene sequence: CDR1 MDHEN, CDR2 SYDVKM. CDR3 length equals 16 residues. CDR3: CASSSPGGGSDNEQFF. The DNA of the CDR3 is TGTGCCAGCAGTTCCCCGGGGGGGGGATCGGACAATGAGCAGTTCTTC. Full variable domain (missing parts from reference TRBV28 and TRBJ2-1): DVKVTQSSRYLVKRTGEKVFLECVQDMDHENMFWYRQDPGLGLRLIYFSYDVKMKEKGDIPEGYSVSREKKERFSLILESASTNQTSMYLCASSSPGGGSDNEQFFGPGTRLTVL.

This rearrangement joins TRBV12-3 or TRBV12-4 to TRBJ1-5; 9 bases are shared with TRBD1. V gave up 6 bases and J gave up 3 bases; unmatched junction bases: 3. This CDR3 has 14 amino acids. The CDR3 bases are TGTGCCAGCAGCCCACAGGGGGCCAATCAGCCCCAGCATTTT. Encoded protein: CASSPQGANQPQHF.

This chain links TRBV6-2 or TRBV6-3 with TRBJ2-7; D possibly corresponds to TRBD2 (6 bases). Trimming left V 2 bases short and J 1 base short, with 12 bases between. The germline V gene has CDR1 MNHEY and CDR2 SVGEGT. The CDR3 totals 15 residues. The CDR3 reads CASSYAPGVSYEQYV. In DNA, the CDR3 is TGTGCCAGCAGTTACGCGCCGGGGGTTTCCTACGAGCAGTACGTC.

This clonotype has only a few counts. The rearrangement links TRBV11-1 to TRBJ2-1, with D uncertain. V was clipped by 3 bases and J by 3 bases, with 18 bases between them. Germline values: CDR1 SGHAT, CDR2 FQDESV (reference sequence). CDR3 length: 17 amino acids. The CDR3 DNA sequence: TGTGCCAGCAGCTTGAGACTTTTGGACCTTAGCTACAATGAGCAGTTCTTC. Amino acids: CASSLRLLDLSYNEQFF.

CDR3 bases: TGCGCCAGCAGCCAGGGACAACTTACTGAAGCTTTCTTT. Protein: CASSQGQLTEAFF. V is TRBV4-3 and J is TRBJ1-1; D possibly corresponds to TRBD1 (6 bases). Germline V gives CDR1 LGHNA, CDR2 YSLEER. Deletions cut 3 bases from V and 5 bases from J, with 10 bases between. This CDR3 is 13 amino acids long.

This clonotype was counted a few times. The chain recombines TRBV7-8 with TRBJ1-4; D is possibly TRBD1 (6 bases). The CDR3 spans 16 residues. Per germline, CDR1 SGHVS and CDR2 FQNEAQ. V lost 1 base and J lost 4, with 13 bases in between. In DNA form, the CDR3 reads TGTGCCAGCAGCTTAGGGGGGGCGCAGAGTAATGAAAAACTGTTTTTT. Its protein is CASSLGGAQSNEKLFF.

This clonotype has a handful of counts. This rearrangement joins TRBV3-1 to TRBJ2-1, with D possibly being TRBD2 (5 bases). V gave up 2 bases and J gave up 7 bases, with 6 bases separating them. Germline lookup yields CDR1 LGHDT and CDR2 YNNKEL (reference sequence). This CDR3 has 12 amino acids. In DNA, the CDR3 is TGTGCCAGCAGCCAAACTAGGAATGAGCAGTTCTTC. This sequence encodes CASSQTRNEQFF.

The rearrangement joins TRBV9 to TRBJ2-1; weak D call: TRBD2 (7 bases). Germline CDR1 reads SGDLS; CDR2 reads YYNGEE. CDR3 size: 14 residues. Trimming left V 2 bases short and J 6 bases short, with 12 bases between. The CDR3 bases are TGTGCCAGCAGCGTGCTGGGGGGGGCCAATGAGCAGTTCTTC. Translating it yields CASSVLGGANEQFF.

The chain couples TRBV9 to TRBJ1-2; the D gene is possibly TRBD1 (5 bases). This CDR3 has 13 amino acids. Germline V lookup: CDR1 SGDLS, CDR2 YYNGEE. V lost 2 bases and J 5 bases, leaving 10 bases between the germline ends. The CDR3 nucleotides read TGTGCCAGCAGCGTGGGGGGAGGGTATGGCTACACCTTC. Protein: CASSVGGGYGYTF.

This chain links TRBV5-5 with TRBJ2-5; either TRBD1 or TRBD2 may fit D (6 bases each). This CDR3 region has 15 residues. V was cut by 0 bases and J by 4 bases, with 13 bases left in between. In germline, CDR1 is SGHKS, CDR2 YYEKEE (reference sequence). The CDR3 bases are TGTGCCAGCAGCTTGGGAGGGGGGTTTCGAGAGACCCAGTACTTC. Protein sequence: CASSLGGGFRETQYF.

The chain links TRBV5-4 to TRBJ2-5; 8 nucleotides line up with TRBD2. The trim removed 7 bases at V and 0 bases at J, leaving 8 bases unmatched. Germline loops: CDR1 SGHNT, CDR2 YYREEE (reference sequence). This CDR3 region has 15 residues. The CDR3 DNA is TGTGCCAGCTCGAGAAGCGGGGGTGACCAAGAGACCCAGTACTTC. Residues: CASSRSGGDQETQYF.

The chain carries TRBV14 and TRBJ1-1; no clear D. The CDR3 is made up of 13 amino acids. The germline gives CDR1 SGHDN, CDR2 FVKESK. The ends were cut back, 1 base at V and 5 bases at J, with 8 bases in the middle. The CDR3 loop is CASSQVMTTEAFF. The CDR3 DNA follows: TGTGCCAGCAGCCAAGTAATGACAACTGAAGCTTTCTTT.

This chain links TRBV3-1 with TRBJ1-1; D is ambiguous. The CDR3 has 15 amino acids. The germline gives CDR1 LGHDT, CDR2 YNNKEL (reference sequence). Trimming cost V 3 bases and J 1 base, with 12 bases left between them. The CDR3 nucleotides are TGTGCCAGCAGCCAGAACCAACAGCCGAACACTGAAGCTTTCTTT. Translation: CASSQNQQPNTEAFF. Based on the CDR3 plus reference TRBV3-1 and TRBJ1-1, the full variable domain is DTAVSQTPKYLVTQMGNDKSIKCEQNLGHDTMYWYKQDSKKFLKIMFSYNNKELIINETVPNRFSPKSPDKAHLNLHINSLELGDSAVYFCASSQNQQPNTEAFFGQGTRLTVV.

The chain combines TRBV7-2 with TRBJ2-5; 9 bases line up with TRBD2. This CDR3 spans 16 amino acids. The germline CDR1 and CDR2 sequences are SGHTA and FQGNSA. J was trimmed by 5 bases and V by 1 base; bases with no gene match: 8. DNA of the CDR3: TGTGCCAGCAGCTTAGTTGGTAGCGGGGGAGGGGAGACCCAGTACTTC. It translates to CASSLVGSGGGETQYF.